This T cell receptor beta chain was sequenced during a study of blood T cell repertoires in COVID-19 (TCRdb year 2020). Study-level background: The collaborator samples originated in the United States, Italy and Spain and spanned the acute and convalescent phases of COVID-19. The prospective study material was composed of cDNA or gDNA derived from T cells, B-cell-depleted T cells, or PBMCs. The dataset comprised deeply sampled blood TCRbeta repertoires from subjects exposed to, actively infected with, or recovered from COVID-19. The repertoires were released in a freely available public database meant as a resource for research on the immune response to SARS-CoV-2. The samples were drawn from two sources: the first 160 participants of the ongoing ImmuneRACE study, and 950 to 1,500 subjects contributed by 6 global collaborators. Sample metadata almost always included a de-identified subject ID, COVID-19 status, age in years and sex. Where available, HLA class I and class II types were obtained from metadata supplied by the sample provider rather than from assay-based typing.

Results and caveats for the whole study, not just this receptor: Clinical and demographic metadata were provided uncurated, with the amount varying by source and participant.

The collaborating institutions used their own protocols to collect whole blood in K2EDTA tubes. For TCRbeta analysis, collaborators shipped samples in one of three forms: frozen whole blood, isolated PBMCs, or DNA extracted from either of those sample types. The CDR3 sequence holds 14 residues, the cysteine and phenylalanine included. The read is trimmed to its CDR3 DNA, 42 bases read in frame from base 1. The germline V gene specifies MNHNS as CDR1 and SASEGT as CDR2. Details on this clone: Its target antigen remains unknown. No quality values exist for individual bases; no much larger clone is one base distant.

TCRbeta CDR3 regions were amplified from genomic DNA using the immunoSEQ Assay, a bias-controlled multiplex PCR. For the original study's pipeline: Nucleated cell counts per sample were estimated from amplification of reference gene primers within the assay. To quantify the absolute abundance of each unique TCRbeta CDR3 rearrangement, sequence reads were collapsed and filtered. For each sample, productive Simpson clonality was calculated as the square root of Simpson's diversity index over productive rearrangements. Sourced from immuneACCESS, this table was stored by TCRdb with only in-frame sequences that have V and J called. A share of the clones is absent; for the studies checked, an unresolved V gene accounts for under half, and the remainder has no known explanation. D and trimming were read from the DNA, whereas the V and J calls and clone size are those reported in that table. The sample table records 250,000 to 350,000 clones; 75% to 90% of these occur just once. The ten largest clones add up to 2.5% to 3.5% of the sample.

Sequenced sample: peripheral blood. The sequence derives from a woman aged 25-40 years with active or convalescent COVID-19. The V gene is TRBV6-1 and the J gene is TRBJ2-5, and the D gene may be TRBD2, 5 bases matching. The end of the DNA fits TRBJ2-7 better, so the J call may be wrong. The sequence in DNA is TGTGCCAGCAGTGAAGCGGACCTCGAGGGCGAGCAGTACTTC. The encoded protein is CASSEADLEGEQYF.